This T cell receptor (beta chain) stems from a study of spatial heterogeneity in lung cancer (dated by TCRdb to the late 2010s). General notes on the study: Beta-chain transcripts were consistently detected in greater numbers than alpha-chain transcripts, which likely reflects a higher abundance of beta-chain transcripts. In the raw uncorrected reads, each unique combination of TCR and UMI appeared on average more than ten times. Both alpha and beta chains were TCR-sequenced in around 230 tumor regions, some 64 matched nontumor lung samples and around 50 PBMC samples obtained at surgery. The study quantitatively compared TCR alpha and beta repertoires across multiple tumor regions, matched nontumor lung and blood in non-small cell lung cancer. Nonsynonymous mutation counts, determined by whole-exome sequencing of tumor tissue, were related to features of the TCR repertoire.

Ten or more counts support this clonotype. What antigen it recognizes has not been identified. Per-base qualities were not stored, and no clone one base away is much larger. As encoded in the germline V gene, CDR1 is MNHEY while CDR2 is SVGAGI. V is cut by 5 bases and J by 0 bases, and the space between the germline ends is 3 bases. The CDR3 has 12 amino acids, counting the end cysteine and phenylalanine. The sequence is cut down to CDR3 DNA, 36 bases in frame from base 1. The method was 5' RACE. The data were produced on a NextSeq 500. The TCR library protocol attached a unique molecular identifier to each TCR cDNA molecule to allow correction of PCR and sequencing errors. The paper's processing steps were these. TCR identification, UMI-based error correction and CDR3 extraction were all carried out with Decombinator tools. Expanded TCRs were defined as those above a frequency of 2 per 1,000, corresponding to the top 1% of the tumor frequency distribution. Each repertoire was subsampled 100 times to 5,000 TCRs, after which Renyi diversity was computed with the R vegan package. CDR3 similarity networks were built from amino acid triplet string-kernel similarity, connecting CDR3s with pairwise similarity above 0.82. TCRdb cleaned the public reads at Q25 with fastp, built clones with MiXCR and kept in-frame beta chains. All rows with the same CDR3 protein become a single entry with the most common DNA and genes. The V and J calls and clone size are TCRdb's, not the authors'. In all, the sample holds some 21,000 distinct CDR3 sequences, and 4.6% of those were seen once. The top ten constitute 7% to 8.5% of the sample.

The label giving this sample's time point can be read as: sample taken at primary tumor resection. For TCR sequencing, whole RNA was extracted from tumor and nontumor lung tissue, or from cryopreserved PBMC samples, and no cell sorting was done. Samples were obtained from approximately 76 patients with early-stage, untreated non-small cell lung cancer from the lung TRACERx cohort. Patients were selected for TCR sequencing only if sufficient RNA was available from at least two tumor regions. Study-level results and caveats: Ubiquitous expanded tumor TCRs showed up in blood more often at tumor resection than at routine follow-up. Additional single-cell paired TCR alpha and beta sequencing was considered necessary to confirm, at a functional level, the hypothesis that regional TCRs recognize regional mutations.

The receptor chain draws on TRBV6-5 and TRBJ2-3; the D gene identity is not certain. This clonotype originated in a male donor with early-stage non-small cell lung cancer. Sequenced here: PBMCs, sampled at surgery. The nucleotide sequence is TGTGCCAGCAGTCCAAGCACAGATACGCAGTATTTT. Its protein product is CASSPSTDTQYF.